These 19 T cell receptor beta chains came from one sample sequenced in a study of T-cell memory formation after mild COVID-19. One entry per CDR3 protein results from TCRdb running MiXCR on the 5' RACE reads. The sample shows approximately 300,000 distinct CDR3 sequences, less than 20% of them seen only once. The sequencing sample was made of PBMCs or a T cell subset sorted from them (not recorded which). The receptor set was obtained from a man in his late teens or twenties who had mild COVID-19 (a few samples of this study predate the infection). Cell type and time point are not known.

The CDR3 DNA follows: TGTGCCAGCAGCTTAGCCCGCCGAGACAGAACCTACGAGCAGTACTTC. Translated: CASSLARRDRTYEQYF. The V gene is TRBV7-8, the J gene TRBJ2-7; TRBD1 might be the D (5 bases). The V end lost 0 bases, the J end lost 2 bases, and 14 bases lay between the germline ends. From germline, CDR1 is SGHVS and CDR2 FQNEAQ. The CDR3 has 16 residues.

Many counts were recorded for this clonotype. This sequence joins TRBV29-1 and TRBJ2-1, with D possibly matching TRBD2 (6 bases). V shed 8 bases and J shed 6 bases, with 20 bases lying between them. This CDR3 has 14 amino acids. Germline CDR1 reads SQVTM; CDR2 reads ANQGSEA. The CDR3 nucleotides are TGCAGCTTCGGGGCGGCGGGGACGGGCAATGAGCAGTTCTTC. Residues: CSFGAAGTGNEQFF.

The chain links TRBV6-1 to TRBJ2-3; tentatively, D is TRBD2 (6 bases). Germline CDR1 and CDR2: MNHNS and SASEGT. Trimming left V 7 bases short and J 4 bases short, with 15 bases between. The length of the CDR3 is 14 residues. CDR3 nucleotides: TGTGCCAGCAAATTTCGGAGGGGTTCAGATACGCAGTATTTT. This encodes CASKFRRGSDTQYF.

The genes are TRBV5-1 and TRBJ2-2, with 7 bases fitting TRBD1. The CDR3 loop spans 14 amino acids. The junction had 3 bases not matched to a gene; V was cut back by 0 bases and J by 7 bases. The germline V gene has CDR1 SGHRS and CDR2 YFSETQ. The CDR3 here is CASSLGQGGGELFF. In DNA form, the CDR3 reads TGCGCCAGCAGCTTGGGACAGGGCGGCGGGGAGCTGTTTTTT.

The rearrangement links TRBV24-1 to TRBJ2-5; 7 bases map to TRBD1. CDR1 KGHDR and CDR2 SFDVKD come from the germline V gene. The CDR3 runs to 15 residues. Trimming removed 4 bases from V and 2 bases from J; junction bases left unmatched: 6. CDR3 protein: CATSEEPGQQETQYF. The CDR3 region has the DNA TGTGCCACCAGTGAGGAACCGGGACAGCAAGAGACCCAGTACTTC.

At least ten counts were recorded for this clonotype. The chain couples TRBV7-2 to TRBJ2-7; possibly TRBD1 for D (5 bases). Trimming pared 3 bases from V and 0 bases from J, leaving 9 bases between. Germline values: CDR1 SGHTA, CDR2 FQGNSA. There are 14 residues in the CDR3. This CDR3 is CASSLWGSSYEQYV. The CDR3 DNA reads as TGTGCCAGCAGCTTGTGGGGCAGCTCCTACGAGCAGTACGTC.

This clonotype was seen a handful of times. The chain recombines TRBV7-9 with TRBJ1-1; D remains unclear. Germline loops: CDR1 SEHNR, CDR2 FQNEAQ (reference sequence). V shed 0 bases and J shed 4 bases, with 12 bases lying between them. The CDR3 spans 15 residues. In nucleotides, the CDR3 is TGTGCCAGCAGCTTAGCGATTGGGAGAGGCACTGAAGCTTTCTTT. It yields the protein CASSLAIGRGTEAFF.

This clonotype was seen only a few times. V and J are TRBV7-2 and TRBJ2-7; 7 positions match TRBD2. J lost 2 bases, V lost 8 bases, and 9 bases had no gene match. The CDR3 is 14 amino acids. Germline values: CDR1 SGHTA, CDR2 FQGNSA. The CDR3 nucleotides read TGTGCCAGCGGCCCCTCTGCGGGGGCCTACGAGCAGTACGTC. Translating gives CASGPSAGAYEQYV.

This clonotype turned up a few times. This rearrangement joins TRBV6-2 or TRBV6-3 to TRBJ2-7; 8 nucleotides line up with TRBD1. The junction had 13 bases not matched to a gene; V was cut back by 5 bases and J by 1 base. CDR3 length: 17 residues. Germline-derived CDR1 and CDR2 are MNHEY and SVGEGT. The CDR3 here is CASSQTGATSSSYEQYV. In nucleotides, the CDR3 is TGTGCCAGCAGTCAGACAGGGGCGACCTCAAGTTCCTACGAGCAGTACGTC.

There are a few counts of this clonotype. The chain joins TRBV5-1 to TRBJ2-7; D not resolved. The CDR3 is made up of 14 amino acids. V was trimmed by 4 bases and J by 4 bases, leaving 15 bases between them. Germline V lookup: CDR1 SGHRS, CDR2 YFSETQ. The CDR3: CASSQDGQNYEQYF. CDR3 coding DNA: TGCGCCAGCAGCCAGGACGGGCAGAATTACGAGCAGTACTTC.

The chain uses TRBV20-1 and TRBJ2-7; D possibly corresponds to TRBD2 (6 bases). Deletions cut 3 bases from V and 3 bases from J, with 9 bases between. CDR3 length: 12 residues. CDR1 and CDR2 (germline): DFQATT, SNEGSKA (reference sequence). The CDR3 DNA reads TGCAGTGCTAGGGGGACTCTCTACGAGCAGTACTTC. It yields the protein CSARGTLYEQYF.

This clonotype was observed a handful of times. The chain combines TRBV7-9 with TRBJ2-1; TRBD1 matches 9 bases. The V gene's germline CDR1 is SEHNR and CDR2 FQNEAQ (reference sequence). The V segment lost 3 bases and the J segment 5 bases; nucleotides outside the gene matches: 8. The CDR3 runs 16 residues. The CDR3 region is CASSFMGTGLHNEQFF. Written as DNA, the CDR3 is TGTGCCAGCAGCTTCATGGGGACAGGGCTACACAATGAGCAGTTCTTC.

This clonotype was recorded a few times. The V and J genes are TRBV29-1 and TRBJ2-7; D may be TRBD1 (6 bases). This CDR3 is built from 13 residues. V lost 3 bases, J lost 5 bases, and 14 bases lay in between. CDR1 is SQVTM, CDR2 ANQGSEA, per germline. CDR3 residues: CSVEQDSPHEQYF. In nucleotides, the CDR3 is TGCAGCGTTGAGCAGGACAGTCCCCACGAGCAGTACTTC.

The chain has TRBV15 and TRBJ2-1; D is uncertain. CDR3 size: 14 residues. CDR1 is LNHNV and CDR2 is YYDKDF in the germline V gene (reference sequence). V lost 3 bases, J lost 4 bases, and 10 bases lay in between. The CDR3 loop is CATSSRQQYNEQFF. In DNA, the CDR3 is TGTGCCACCAGCAGTCGCCAGCAGTACAATGAGCAGTTCTTC. The full variable domain, with the rest looked up from reference TRBV15 and TRBJ2-1, is DAMVIQNPRYQVTQFGKPVTLSCSQTLNHNVMYWYQQKSSQAPKLLFHYYDKDFNNEADTPDNFQSRRPNTSFCFLDIRSPGLGDTAMYLCATSSRQQYNEQFFGPGTRLTVL.

The chain is built from TRBV28 and TRBJ2-3; tentative D call: TRBD2 (5 bases). The V gene lost 3 bases and the J gene lost 0 bases, with 13 bases spanning the gap. The germline V gene has CDR1 MDHEN and CDR2 SYDVKM. The CDR3 runs 16 residues. The CDR3 DNA is TGTGCCAGCAGTTTGACGGGGTTTAAGAGCACAGATACGCAGTATTTT. Its protein product is CASSLTGFKSTDTQYF.

This clonotype was counted ten times or more. The rearrangement joins TRBV28 to TRBJ1-4; 7 positions agree with TRBD1. V was pared by 6 bases and J by 7 bases, with 11 bases of the junction left unmatched. The CDR3 has 15 residues. Germline V lookup: CDR1 MDHEN, CDR2 SYDVKM. The DNA of the CDR3 is TGTGCCAGCAGGGAAGATCCATACAGGGGTGAAAAACTGTTTTTT. It specifies CASREDPYRGEKLFF.

This clonotype was seen only a few times. V is TRBV4-1 and J is TRBJ1-2; no definite D call. Trimming took 0 bases from V and 6 from J, leaving 14 bases between them. Germline assignment: CDR1 MGHRA and CDR2 YSYEKL. The CDR3 runs to 15 residues. This chain's CDR3 is CASSQDFLVSDGYTF. The CDR3 nucleotides are TGCGCCAGCAGCCAAGATTTTCTGGTTTCCGATGGCTACACCTTC.

In its sample, this clonotype was seen a few times. The chain uses TRBV9 and TRBJ1-3; TRBD1 is a possible D gene (5 bases). CDR1 is SGDLS and CDR2 is YYNGEE in the germline V gene. The CDR3 totals 17 residues. Trimming shortened V by 2 bases and J by 0 bases, and 15 bases separated the two germline ends. The CDR3 is CASSVTGGPSSGNTIYF. CDR3 nucleotides: TGTGCCAGCAGCGTGACCGGGGGACCTAGCTCTGGAAACACCATATATTTT.

This clonotype has only a few counts. The chain recombines TRBV29-1 with TRBJ2-1; the match to TRBD2 covers 8 bases. V shed 8 bases and J 3 bases; nucleotides not matched to a gene: 6. CDR3 length equals 13 residues. From germline, CDR1 is SQVTM and CDR2 ANQGSEA. The DNA for the CDR3 is TGCAGCTTCAGCGGGGGCCTCTACAATGAGCAGTTCTTC. Amino acids: CSFSGGLYNEQFF.